This T cell receptor beta chain was identified during a study of Ad26.COV2.S vaccination and SARS-CoV-2 variants. Using immunoSEQ multiplex PCR, the repertoire was profiled, and TCRdb retains in-frame clones only, with some absent. The sample gives about 680,000 clones, about 90% of which show up once; 1.5% is in the top ten. The V end lost 4 bases, the J end lost 2 bases, and 10 bases lay between the germline ends. In germline, CDR1 is MGHRA, CDR2 YSYEKL. The CDR3 sequence is 14 residues long. Sample treatment: roughly 19 received Ad26.COV2.S at low or high dose, single or two shots; 5 received placebo; per-sample allocation not given. Samples were taken on day 63 after the first vaccine or placebo injection.

The chain combines TRBV4-1 with TRBJ2-3; D remains unclear. The sequence was collected from a person between 18 and 59 years old who received the Ad26.COV2.S COVID-19 vaccine or a placebo. Sequencing used peripheral blood, obtained in a trial of Ad26.COV2.S vaccine versus placebo. The CDR3 spells CASSRSGSTDTQYF. CDR3 DNA: TGCGCCAGCAGCCGCTCCGGGTCCACAGATACGCAGTATTTT.